Below, one T cell receptor beta chain is given with its context. Its antigen is undetermined. The data belong to a study of human T cells and chemical hapten exposure. Separate cDNA molecules received unique molecular identifiers, which the library attached to them. TCRdb reprocessed the RACE reads with MiXCR, giving one entry per CDR3 protein. The sample holds about 99,000 distinct CDR3 sequences, over 10% seen once. V dropped 0 bases and J dropped 0 bases, with 7 bases sitting between them. Germline V CDR1 and CDR2: SGHRS, YFSETQ. The CDR3 contains 14 residues. Time point denoted: patch test 1, 2 weeks after DPC sensitization. Treatment given: therapeutic diphenylcyclopropenone sensitization with weekly scalp DPC. Unseparated into fractions, whole blood served as the source from which total RNA was extracted. Study conclusions and caveats: Significantly greater numbers of large CDR3 similarity clusters came from expanded TCRs than from controls.

This sample comprised whole blood, obtained in connection with sensitization to the hapten diphenylcyclopropenone (DPC). V is TRBV5-1 and J is TRBJ2-7; no clear D. This TCR came from a woman aged 40 to 50 with alopecia areata. Some clones in this sample may be carry-over from other donors' samples. As DNA, the CDR3 is TGCGCCAGCAGCTTGGACAGCCTCTCCTACGAGCAGTACTTC. It yields the protein CASSLDSLSYEQYF.